What follows are 28 T cell receptor beta chains derived from one specimen sequenced in a study of blood T cell repertoires in COVID-19. The table came from immunoSEQ multiplex PCR; TCRdb's copy has only in-frame clones and leaves some out. The sample carries about 490,000 clones, roughly 88% recorded once. Sequencing was performed on peripheral blood. Source of these receptors: a human donor in a cohort sampled during active COVID-19.

The chain carries TRBV27 and TRBJ1-2; 7 bases map to TRBD1. This CDR3 has 18 amino acids. After removal of 2 bases from V and 1 base from J, the junction contained 13 bases not matched to a gene. Germline CDR1 reads MNHEY; CDR2 reads SMNVEV (reference sequence). The CDR3 DNA reads as TGTGCCAGCAGTTTAAACCCCCCCATAGGGGGCTTTAACTATGGCTACACCTTC. This encodes CASSLNPPIGGFNYGYTF.

This chain connects TRBV4-2 to TRBJ2-2; the match to TRBD1 covers 11 bases. CDR3 length equals 14 residues. Germline-derived CDR1 and CDR2 are LGHNA and YNFKEQ. With V trimmed by 4 bases and J by 7 bases, 2 bases remained unmatched. The CDR3: CASSRGQGDGELFF. In nucleotides, the CDR3 is TGTGCCAGCAGCCGGGGACAGGGGGACGGGGAGCTGTTTTTT.

The chain employs TRBV7-2 and TRBJ2-1; 14 nucleotides align to TRBD2. With 3 bases clipped from V and 5 bases from J, the junction kept 0 bases outside the gene matches. In germline, CDR1 is SGHTA, CDR2 FQGNSA. The CDR3 totals 15 residues. CDR3 sequence reads: CASSLGLAGDNEQFF. Written as DNA, the CDR3 is TGTGCCAGCAGCTTGGGACTAGCGGGAGACAATGAGCAGTTCTTC.

V is TRBV11-1 and J is TRBJ2-7; D may be TRBD1 (5 bases). CDR1 and CDR2 (germline): SGHAT, FQDESV (reference sequence). The CDR3 has 15 amino acids. Trimming pared 5 bases from V and 2 bases from J, leaving 16 bases between. CDR3 amino acids: CASSLDGARPYEQYF. The CDR3 DNA is TGTGCCAGCAGCCTCGATGGGGCACGACCCTACGAGCAGTACTTC.

V is TRBV4-3 and J is TRBJ2-7, with 7 nucleotides matching TRBD2. The CDR3 totals 11 residues. Germline V CDR1 and CDR2: LGHNA, YSLEER. V shed 6 bases and J 11 bases; nucleotides not matched to a gene: 7. CDR3 amino acids: CASSLGLEEYF. The CDR3 nucleotides are TGCGCCAGCAGTCTCGGACTAGAGGAGTACTTC.

The V and J genes are TRBV27 and TRBJ2-7; maybe TRBD1 (5 bases). This CDR3 has 14 amino acids. The germline CDR1 and CDR2 sequences are MNHEY and SMNVEV (reference sequence). Between the trimmed V and J ends, which lost 5 bases and 3 bases, there was a span of 14 bases. CDR3 in amino acids: CASSIWGQNYEQYF. The CDR3 nucleotides read TGTGCCAGCAGTATTTGGGGCCAAAACTACGAGCAGTACTTC.

The chain links TRBV10-3 to TRBJ2-2; maybe TRBD2 (6 bases). The CDR3 length is 14 residues. Deletions cut 8 bases from V and 4 bases from J, with 14 bases between. In germline, CDR1 is ENHRY, CDR2 SYGVKD. The CDR3 coding sequence is TGTGCCATCGGGCTTGGGCGGGGCACCGGGGAGCTGTTTTTT. Translated: CAIGLGRGTGELFF.

The V gene is TRBV5-6, the J gene TRBJ1-3; D is ambiguous. The CDR3 runs to 14 residues. V dropped 0 bases and J dropped 6 bases, with 10 bases sitting between them. Germline V gene lookup returns CDR1 SGHDT and CDR2 YYEEEE. The CDR3 is CASSLGSGSNTIYF. The CDR3 bases are TGTGCCAGCAGCTTGGGGTCAGGCTCAAACACCATATATTTT.

The chain employs TRBV12-3 or TRBV12-4 and TRBJ1-2; 7 bases match TRBD1. The CDR3 runs 13 residues. J lost 2 bases, V lost 7 bases, and 4 bases had no gene match. The CDR3 here is CASTRGRNYGYTF. The CDR3 nucleotides are TGTGCCAGCACAAGGGGGCGCAACTATGGCTACACCTTC.

This rearrangement joins TRBV28 to TRBJ1-1; tentative D call: TRBD1 (6 bases). Per the germline V gene, CDR1 is MDHEN and CDR2 is SYDVKM. This CDR3 region has 14 residues. The germline V and J ends were trimmed by 6 bases and 8 bases, with 19 bases remaining between them. Here the CDR3 reads CASRRDTRTSEAFF. The CDR3 coding sequence is TGTGCCAGCAGAAGGGACACCCGAACATCAGAAGCTTTCTTT.

This chain uses TRBV28 with TRBJ2-1, with unresolved D. CDR3 size: 14 residues. V was shortened by 6 bases and J by 2 bases, with 11 bases between the two germline ends. The germline V gene has CDR1 MDHEN and CDR2 SYDVKM. DNA for the CDR3: TGTGCCAGCAGCCGTCCTGCGACCTACAATGAGCAGTTCTTC. Translating gives CASSRPATYNEQFF.

The rearrangement uses TRBV18 and TRBJ2-7; D remains unclear. Germline-derived CDR1 and CDR2 are KGHSH and LQKENI. V shed 3 bases and J shed 2 bases, with 5 bases lying between them. This CDR3 spans 12 amino acids. In DNA, the CDR3 is TGTGCCAGCTCACCCACAACCTACGAGCAGTACTTC. Translated: CASSPTTYEQYF. Supplemented by reference TRBV18 and TRBJ2-7, the full variable domain reads NAGVMQNPRHLVRRRGQEARLRCSPMKGHSHVYWYRQLPEEGLKFMVYLQKENIIDESGMPKERFSAEFPKEGPSILRIQQVVRGDSAAYFCASSPTTYEQYFGPGTRLTVT.

The chain recombines TRBV19 with TRBJ2-5; TRBD1 matches at 7 bases. Trimming at V came to 4 bases and at J to 5 bases, leaving 10 bases not matched to a gene. The CDR3 loop spans 15 amino acids. The germline CDR1 and CDR2 sequences are LNHDA and SQIVND (reference sequence). The chain's CDR3 is CASSNVRQGLETQYF. As DNA, the CDR3 is TGTGCCAGTAGTAACGTGAGACAGGGTCTCGAGACCCAGTACTTC.

The chain uses TRBV3-1 (or the pseudogene TRBV3-2) and TRBJ2-7, with 9 bases that match TRBD2. Germline loops: CDR1 LGHDT, CDR2 YNNKEL (reference sequence). The CDR3 is 18 residues long. The trim removed 0 bases at V and 4 bases at J, leaving 13 bases unmatched. The CDR3 bases are TGTGCCAGCAGCCAAGAAAGATCGACCAGCGGGAGGTCATACGAGCAGTACTTC. It translates to CASSQERSTSGRSYEQYF.

V gene TRBV28 combines with J gene TRBJ2-1, with 7 bases lining up with TRBD1. Germline lookup yields CDR1 MDHEN and CDR2 SYDVKM. J was trimmed by 2 bases and V by 5 bases; bases with no gene match: 12. The CDR3 totals 17 residues. The CDR3 bases are TGTGCCAGCAGTCCACCGACAGGGCCAAACGCCTACAATGAGCAGTTCTTC. Its protein is CASSPPTGPNAYNEQFF.

The chain carries TRBV15 and TRBJ1-1; TRBD1 is a possible D gene (5 bases). CDR3 length equals 16 residues. V lost 0 bases to trimming and J lost 11 bases, with 22 bases between them. The V gene's germline CDR1 is LNHNV and CDR2 YYDKDF (reference sequence). The CDR3 bases are TGTGCCACCAGCAGAGATGGATGGGGCAGCCCAAAGGGGGCTTTCTTT. The encoded protein is CATSRDGWGSPKGAFF.

This clone came up once. The gene calls are TRBV18 and TRBJ1-3; 9 nucleotides agree with TRBD1. The CDR3 runs to 14 residues. Germline CDR1 is KGHSH and CDR2 is LQKENI. Trimming removed 3 bases from V and 6 bases from J; junction bases left unmatched: 3. The CDR3 region has the DNA TGTGCCAGCTCACCGTGGGACAGGGCAAACACCATATATTTT. Protein: CASSPWDRANTIYF.

The rearrangement links TRBV7-9 to TRBJ1-1, with no clear D. The CDR3 covers 14 residues. Looked up from germline, CDR1 is SEHNR and CDR2 is FQNEAQ (reference sequence). Trimming cost V 2 bases and J 5 bases, with 12 bases left between them. CDR3 protein: CASSLKGSGTEAFF. The CDR3 bases are TGTGCCAGCAGCTTAAAGGGTTCGGGGACTGAAGCTTTCTTT. Full variable domain (remainder filled in from reference TRBV7-9 and TRBJ1-1): DTGVSQNPRHKITKRGQNVTFRCDPISEHNRLYWYRQTLGQGPEFLTYFQNEAQLEKSRLLSDRFSAERPKGSFSTLEIQRTEQGDSAMYLCASSLKGSGTEAFFGQGTRLTVV.

V usage is TRBV7-9 and J usage is TRBJ2-1, with D possibly TRBD2 on 6 matching bases. CDR1 is SEHNR and CDR2 is FQNEAQ in the germline V gene (reference sequence). V shed 1 base and J shed 8 bases, with 12 bases lying between them. The CDR3 runs 14 residues. This CDR3 reads CASSLDAGPHEQFF. CDR3 sequence (DNA): TGTGCCAGCAGCTTAGACGCGGGACCCCATGAGCAGTTCTTC.

The J gene is TRBJ2-5, the V gene TRBV10-2; TRBD1 is a possible D gene (5 bases). CDR1 and CDR2 (germline): WSHSY, SAAADI. CDR3 size: 13 residues. V was clipped by 5 bases and J by 1 base, with 8 bases between them. The CDR3 loop reads CASSWQGQETQYF. CDR3 bases: TGCGCCAGCAGTTGGCAGGGCCAAGAGACCCAGTACTTC.

The genes are TRBV5-1 and TRBJ2-7, with a tentative D call TRBD2 (6 bases). Trimming took 0 bases from V and 0 from J, leaving 19 bases between them. The CDR3 spans 18 residues. Germline V gives CDR1 SGHRS, CDR2 YFSETQ. CDR3 sequence (DNA): TGCGCCAGCAGCTTGGCCCCAACACTCGGGGGAAGCTCCTACGAGCAGTACTTC. Its protein product is CASSLAPTLGGSSYEQYF.

This chain joins TRBV7-9 and TRBJ1-1; D not resolved. The CDR3 is made up of 12 amino acids. The germline V and J ends were trimmed by 2 bases and 11 bases, with 12 bases remaining between them. CDR1 SEHNR and CDR2 FQNEAQ come from the germline V gene (reference sequence). The CDR3 DNA sequence: TGTGCCAGCAGCTTAAACCGGGAATCGGCTTTCTTT. Its translation is CASSLNRESAFF.

V is TRBV18 and J is TRBJ1-5, with 7 bases matching TRBD1. The CDR3 covers 14 residues. CDR1 and CDR2 (germline): KGHSH, LQKENI. Trimming took 2 bases from V and 6 from J; bases not matched to a gene: 4. CDR3 coding DNA: TGTGCCAGCTCACCAGACAGGGTAGGTCAGCCCCAGCATTTT. The encoded protein is CASSPDRVGQPQHF.

The chain joins TRBV6-5 to TRBJ1-2; D remains ambiguous. V lost 4 bases to trimming and J lost 4 bases, with 4 bases between them. The CDR3 runs to 11 residues. The germline V gene encodes CDR1 MNHEY and CDR2 SVGAGI. For the CDR3, the DNA is TGTGCCAGCAGTTCCAGCTATGGCTACACCTTC. Its translation: CASSSSYGYTF.

The chain employs TRBV6-2 or TRBV6-3 and TRBJ1-5; possibly TRBD1 for D (5 bases). The V end was cut by 2 bases, the J end by 0 bases, with 8 bases between. The CDR3 is 15 amino acids. Germline V lookup: CDR1 MNHEY, CDR2 SVGEGT. In nucleotides, the CDR3 is TGTGCCAGCAGTTACGCAGGGAATAGCAATCAGCCCCAGCATTTT. This codes for CASSYAGNSNQPQHF.

The gene calls are TRBV25-1 and TRBJ2-6, with 8 bases matching TRBD1. In germline, CDR1 is MGHDK, CDR2 SYGVNS. This CDR3 spans 15 amino acids. CDR3 nucleotides: TGTGCAGCAGGGGGCCGGGTCTCTGGGGCCAACGTCCTGACTTTC. Translation: CAAGGRVSGANVLTF.

This chain links TRBV28 with TRBJ1-1, with 8 positions matching TRBD1. Germline assignment: CDR1 MDHEN and CDR2 SYDVKM. The trim removed 6 bases at V and 4 bases at J, leaving 4 bases unmatched. This CDR3 is built from 13 residues. The CDR3 DNA reads TGTGCCAGCAGCAGACAGGGGCGCACTGAAGCTTTCTTT. It codes for CASSRQGRTEAFF.

The V call is TRBV3-1 (or the pseudogene TRBV3-2), the J call TRBJ2-3; maybe TRBD2 (5 bases). Germline values: CDR1 LGHDT, CDR2 YNNKEL (reference sequence). The V end lost 4 bases, the J end lost 8 bases, and 22 bases lay between the germline ends. The CDR3 length is 16 residues. The CDR3 loop reads CASSLPESGSLATQYF. CDR3 DNA sequence: TGTGCCAGCAGCCTCCCCGAATCTGGGAGCTTGGCTACGCAGTATTTT.